This T cell receptor beta chain was sequenced for a study of control samples from healthy donors and cancer patients. Sequencing used immunoSEQ multiplex PCR; TCRdb keeps in-frame clones, though not all of them. The repertoire consists of some 120,000 clones, with more than 75% occurring once and the leading ten covering around 2.5%. CDR3 length: 13 amino acids. V lost 4 bases and J lost 7, with 13 bases in between. Germline V CDR1 and CDR2: LNHDA, SQIVND (reference sequence). The sample comprised blood. This receptor was obtained from a woman in her seventies in good health. This chain joins TRBV19 and TRBJ1-1; a weak D match, TRBD1 (6 bases). The CDR3: CASSSEGRGEAFF. The CDR3 bases are TGTGCCAGTAGTAGTGAGGGCAGGGGTGAAGCTTTCTTT.